One sample yielded the 24 T cell receptor beta chains listed below, sequenced in a study of blood T cell repertoires in COVID-19. Sequencing was performed with immunoSEQ multiplex PCR; in TCRdb, only in-frame clones are kept and a portion is missing. The sample records about 260,000 clones, around 86% being singletons. The sequencing input was peripheral blood. The receptors shown here come from a human donor in a cohort sampled during active COVID-19.

The chain recombines TRBV25-1 with TRBJ2-7; D may be TRBD1 (7 bases). The germline V gene has CDR1 MGHDK and CDR2 SYGVNS. The CDR3 length is 13 residues. V shed 5 bases and J shed 5 bases, with 13 bases lying between them. In DNA, the CDR3 is TGTGCCAGCAGTCGACAGGGAGGAAACGAGCAGTACTTC. Translation gives CASSRQGGNEQYF.

CDR3 bases: TGCGCCAGCAGCCAAGATGAGGCTAGCGTGGATACGCAGTATTTT. Its protein is CASSQDEASVDTQYF. The V gene is TRBV4-1, the J gene TRBJ2-3; perhaps TRBD2 as D (6 bases). Germline CDR1 MGHRA, CDR2 YSYEKL. CDR3 length: 15 amino acids. V dropped 0 bases and J dropped 6 bases, with 13 bases sitting between them.

The count of this clone is one. The V and J genes are TRBV5-1 and TRBJ1-1; D might be TRBD1 (6 bases). Germline CDR1 reads SGHRS; CDR2 reads YFSETQ. Deletions cut 0 bases from V and 10 bases from J, with 13 bases between. The CDR3 length is 13 residues. The DNA for the CDR3 is TGCGCCAGCAGCTTGGGATACAGGGAAGCAGCTTTCTTT. Its protein is CASSLGYREAAFF.

The chain is built from TRBV7-9 and TRBJ2-7; 11 bases line up with TRBD2. The junction had 7 bases not matched to a gene; V was cut back by 2 bases and J by 4 bases. Germline-derived CDR1 and CDR2 are SEHNR and FQNEAQ (reference sequence). The CDR3 length is 16 residues. The CDR3 nucleotides read TGTGCCAGCAGCTTAACCACTAGCGGGAGTAGGTACGAGCAGTACTTC. Translating gives CASSLTTSGSRYEQYF.

The chain recombines TRBV4-1 with TRBJ2-3; unclear D gene. The CDR3 extends over 13 amino acids. In germline, CDR1 is MGHRA, CDR2 YSYEKL. V gave up 2 bases and J gave up 4 bases, with 7 bases separating them. CDR3 sequence: CASSQTVSDTQYF. Written as DNA, the CDR3 is TGCGCCAGCAGCCAAACAGTTTCAGATACGCAGTATTTT.

The chain carries TRBV28 and TRBJ2-7; D is possibly TRBD1 (5 bases). The CDR3 has 14 amino acids. The V end was cut by 2 bases, the J end by 4 bases, with 12 bases between. Per germline, CDR1 MDHEN and CDR2 SYDVKM. The CDR3 DNA is TGTGCCAGCAGTTTACCTGGATCAGGGTACGAGCAGTACTTC. Translation gives CASSLPGSGYEQYF.

This clone was seen only once. The chain recombines TRBV5-4 with TRBJ2-5, with TRBD1 matching 9 bases. The germline gives CDR1 SGHNT, CDR2 YYREEE (reference sequence). The J segment lost 5 bases and the V segment lost 0 bases, leaving 2 bases of the junction unmatched. The CDR3 runs 14 residues. CDR3 sequence: CASSLGTGVETQYF. The CDR3 DNA follows: TGTGCCAGCAGCTTGGGGACAGGGGTTGAGACCCAGTACTTC.

The J gene is TRBJ2-7, the V gene TRBV4-2, with D maybe TRBD2 (6 bases). The CDR3 has 18 amino acids. V lost 1 base to trimming and J lost 1 base, with 20 bases between them. Looked up from germline, CDR1 is LGHNA and CDR2 is YNFKEQ. The CDR3 bases are TGTGCCAGCAGCCAAGCATTTACTCCGGGAGTCCTATCCTACGAGCAGTACTTC. Protein sequence: CASSQAFTPGVLSYEQYF.

This clone appeared a single time. The rearrangement joins TRBV12-3 or TRBV12-4 to TRBJ1-6, with D unresolved. This CDR3 is 13 amino acids long. The V end was cut by 3 bases, the J end by 6 bases, with 6 bases between. DNA of the CDR3: TGTGCCAGCAGTTTGCGGGCTAATTCACCCCTCCACTTT. Its protein product is CASSLRANSPLHF.

The genes are TRBV4-3 and TRBJ1-1; D possibly corresponds to TRBD1 (5 bases). This CDR3 comprises 13 residues. Germline V gene lookup returns CDR1 LGHNA and CDR2 YSLEER. V lost 3 bases and J lost 10, with 15 bases in between. In DNA form, the CDR3 reads TGCGCCAGCAGCCAGGATAGAGGGAGGGGAGCTTTCTTT. Translated, it gives CASSQDRGRGAFF.

Comments on this clone: Other DNA sequences of this sample code for an identical CDR3. V and J are TRBV28 and TRBJ2-7; D is undetermined. The CDR3 extends over 11 amino acids. V was pared by 3 bases and J by 4 bases, with 4 bases between. From germline, CDR1 is MDHEN and CDR2 SYDVKM. CDR3 in amino acids: CASSLRYEQYF. In DNA form, the CDR3 reads TGTGCCAGCAGTTTGCGGTACGAGCAGTACTTC.

The chain uses TRBV5-1 and TRBJ1-4; possibly TRBD1 for D (6 bases). CDR3 length equals 15 residues. CDR1 is SGHRS, CDR2 YFSETQ, per germline. With 3 bases removed from V and 5 bases from J, the gap between germline ends came to 14 bases. The CDR3 loop is CASSSTGTQNEKLFF. The CDR3 coding sequence is TGCGCCAGCAGCTCTACCGGGACACAAAATGAAAAACTGTTTTTT.

V and J are TRBV6-6 and TRBJ1-6; 11 bases agree with TRBD1. The CDR3 contains 15 residues. J gave up 9 bases and V 4 bases, and 5 bases lay outside the gene matches. The germline V gene encodes CDR1 MNHNY and CDR2 SVGAGI (reference sequence). The CDR3 bases are TGTGCCAGCAGTTCCAAGGACAGGGGGCTTTCACCCCTCCACTTT. Translation: CASSSKDRGLSPLHF.

DNA for the CDR3: TGTGCCACCAGGGACAACTACAATCAGCCCCAGCATTTT. This gives the protein CATRDNYNQPQHF. The gene calls are TRBV15 and TRBJ1-5, with a possible D match to TRBD1 (5 bases). The length of the CDR3 is 13 residues. CDR1 and CDR2 from the germline V gene are LNHNV and YYDKDF (reference sequence). V was shortened by 6 bases and J by 3 bases, with 9 bases between the two germline ends.

The chain carries TRBV19 and TRBJ2-7, with 11 bases lining up with TRBD2. Losses at the gene ends were 5 bases for V and 3 bases for J; bases not matched to a gene: 0. CDR1 is LNHDA and CDR2 is SQIVND in the germline V gene (reference sequence). This CDR3 comprises 13 residues. The CDR3 nucleotides read TGTGCCAGTAGTCTAGCGGGAGGCTACGAGCAGTACTTC. Translating gives CASSLAGGYEQYF.

The V and J genes are TRBV6-5 and TRBJ1-6; the D gene is possibly TRBD1 (5 bases). Germline CDR1 is MNHEY and CDR2 is SVGAGI. With 7 bases removed from V and 10 bases from J, the gap between germline ends came to 17 bases. CDR3 size: 14 residues. CDR3 residues: CASTAWTSRSPLHF. The CDR3 DNA reads TGTGCCAGCACCGCGTGGACATCTCGGTCACCCCTCCACTTT.

This clone was observed a handful of times. The J gene is TRBJ2-5, the V gene TRBV4-1, with D possibly matching TRBD2 (6 bases). V shed 0 bases and J shed 5 bases, with 19 bases lying between them. CDR1 is MGHRA, CDR2 YSYEKL, per germline. The CDR3 runs 17 residues. CDR3 nucleotides: TGCGCCAGCAGCCAAGACGCTTCTAGCGCCCGACGGGAGACCCAGTACTTC. It yields the protein CASSQDASSARRETQYF.

The chain links TRBV6-6 to TRBJ2-2, with a weak D call TRBD1 (7 bases). The germline V gene has CDR1 MNHNY and CDR2 SVGAGI (reference sequence). Trimming took 5 bases from V and 0 from J, leaving 10 bases between them. The CDR3 spans 15 residues. The CDR3 reads CASSPRGANTGELFF. The CDR3 DNA follows: TGTGCCAGCAGTCCCAGGGGGGCGAACACCGGGGAGCTGTTTTTT.

The chain's CDR3 is CASSGLNTDTQYF. For the CDR3, the DNA is TGTGCCAGCAGCGGACTAAACACAGATACGCAGTATTTT. V gene TRBV11-3 combines with J gene TRBJ2-3; a possible D gene is TRBD2 (6 bases). This CDR3 has 13 amino acids. Trimming removed 5 bases at V and 2 bases at J, with 8 bases between. The germline V gene has CDR1 SGHNT and CDR2 YENEEA.

V is TRBV5-4 and J is TRBJ2-3, with 9 bases lining up with TRBD1. The CDR3 spans 14 residues. The trim removed 3 bases at V and 7 bases at J, leaving 6 bases unmatched. CDR1 is SGHNT, CDR2 YYREEE, per germline (reference sequence). CDR3 residues: CASSSGTGMNTQYF. CDR3 in DNA: TGTGCCAGCAGCTCCGGGACAGGGATGAATACGCAGTATTTT.

This sequence joins TRBV2 and TRBJ2-7; maybe TRBD1 (5 bases). Between the trimmed V and J ends, which lost 6 bases and 1 base, there was a span of 10 bases. The germline gives CDR1 SNHLY, CDR2 FYNNEI. The length of the CDR3 is 13 residues. CDR3 DNA: TGTGCCAGCAGATTCGACAGTTCCTACGAGCAGTACTTC. As protein: CASRFDSSYEQYF.

This sequence joins TRBV9 and TRBJ1-1; 7 nucleotides agree with TRBD1. This CDR3 has 15 residues. Germline loops: CDR1 SGDLS, CDR2 YYNGEE. With 2 bases clipped from V and 0 bases from J, the junction kept 4 bases outside the gene matches. The CDR3 bases are TGTGCCAGCAGCGTCCAGGGACAGATGAACACTGAAGCTTTCTTT. As protein: CASSVQGQMNTEAFF. Filled out from reference TRBV9 and TRBJ1-1, the complete variable domain reads DSGVTQTPKHLITATGQRVTLRCSPRSGDLSVYWYQQSLDQGLQFLIQYYNGEERAKGNILERFSAQQFPDLHSELNLSSLELGDSALYFCASSVQGQMNTEAFFGQGTRLTVV.

CDR3 sequence (DNA): TGTGCCAGCAGCTTGTTCCACGGGACAGGGCCTAATCGGTTGCGGAATGAGCAGTTCTTC. This translates into CASSLFHGTGPNRLRNEQFF. The J gene is TRBJ2-1, the V gene TRBV7-8; 9 bases map to TRBD1. CDR3 length: 20 residues. CDR1 is SGHVS, CDR2 FQNEAQ, per germline. V gave up 3 bases and J gave up 7 bases; unmatched junction bases: 22.

This clone showed up just once. The chain employs TRBV11-2 and TRBJ2-7; possible D gene TRBD1, 5 bases. The V gene's germline CDR1 is SGHAT and CDR2 FQNNGV. V lost 0 bases to trimming and J lost 4 bases, with 13 bases between them. The CDR3 is made up of 15 amino acids. CDR3 DNA sequence: TGTGCCAGCAGCTTAGAGCCTGCGACAGCATACGAGCAGTACTTC. Protein sequence: CASSLEPATAYEQYF.